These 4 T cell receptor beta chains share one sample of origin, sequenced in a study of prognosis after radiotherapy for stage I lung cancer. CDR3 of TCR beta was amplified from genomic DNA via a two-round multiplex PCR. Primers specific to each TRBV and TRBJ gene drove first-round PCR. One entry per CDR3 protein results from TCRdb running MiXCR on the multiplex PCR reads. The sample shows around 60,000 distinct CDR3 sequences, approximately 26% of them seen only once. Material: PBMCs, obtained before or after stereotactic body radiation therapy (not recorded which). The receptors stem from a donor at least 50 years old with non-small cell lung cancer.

Written as DNA, the CDR3 is TGTGCCAGCAGGGCCGCGGGACTGTTGTCACCCCTCCACTTT. Protein: CASRAAGLLSPLHF. This chain links TRBV25-1 with TRBJ1-6; D possibly corresponds to TRBD1 (5 bases). The CDR3 length is 14 residues. V gave up 6 bases and J gave up 10 bases, with 16 bases separating them. Germline V gene lookup returns CDR1 MGHDK and CDR2 SYGVNS.

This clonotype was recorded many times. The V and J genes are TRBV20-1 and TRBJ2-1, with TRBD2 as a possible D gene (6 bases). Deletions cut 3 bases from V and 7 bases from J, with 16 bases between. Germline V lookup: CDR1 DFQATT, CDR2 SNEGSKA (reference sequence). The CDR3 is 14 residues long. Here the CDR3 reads CSASVRSEGNEQFF. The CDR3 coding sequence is TGCAGTGCTAGTGTACGGTCGGAGGGGAATGAGCAGTTCTTC.

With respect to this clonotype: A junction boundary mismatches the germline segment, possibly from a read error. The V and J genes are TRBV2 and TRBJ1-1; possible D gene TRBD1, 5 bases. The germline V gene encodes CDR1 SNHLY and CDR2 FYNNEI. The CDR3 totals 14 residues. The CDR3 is CASSVVGHITEAFF. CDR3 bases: TGTGCCAGCAGTGTAGTGGGGCATATCACTGAAGCCTTCTTT.

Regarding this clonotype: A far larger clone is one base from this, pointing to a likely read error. In DNA, the CDR3 is TGTGCCAGCAGTTACATTGTGGTGACAGATACGCAGTATTTT. Amino acids: CASSYIVVTDTQYF. The V call is TRBV6-9, the J call TRBJ2-3; D remains ambiguous. Germline CDR1 and CDR2: MNHGY and SVAAGI. The CDR3 length is 14 residues. Trimming took off 3 bases at V and 3 bases at J, with 10 bases between the two ends.